This T cell receptor beta chain was captured by sequencing in a study of blood T cells in healthy people across ages. General observations from the study: Versus aged donors, long-lived donors had higher diversity and more naive CD4+ cells. Leaving the PBMCs unsorted stopped any conclusive comparison of naive versus antigen-experienced cells.

The CDR3 covers 17 residues. Per the germline V gene, CDR1 is DFQATT and CDR2 is SNEGSKA (reference sequence). The germline V and J ends were trimmed by 3 bases and 4 bases, with 24 bases remaining between them. Together with a sample-barcoded 5' primer, a J-beta primer mix was included in a second PCR lasting roughly 6 to 12 cycles. TCRdb reprocessed the 5' RACE reads via MiXCR and lists one record per CDR3 protein. The table lists 550,000 to 700,000 distinct CDR3 sequences, roughly a quarter of them singletons. In regard to this clonotype: No antigen is known for it.

The clonotype originates from a woman in her 70s in good health. The rearrangement uses TRBV20-1 and TRBJ1-1; D might be TRBD1 (5 bases). The sequenced sample consisted of blood. CDR3 sequence: CSARGGGQDPTGTEAFF. In nucleotides, the CDR3 is TGCAGTGCTAGGGGGGGAGGGCAGGACCCCACCGGCACTGAAGCTTTCTTT.